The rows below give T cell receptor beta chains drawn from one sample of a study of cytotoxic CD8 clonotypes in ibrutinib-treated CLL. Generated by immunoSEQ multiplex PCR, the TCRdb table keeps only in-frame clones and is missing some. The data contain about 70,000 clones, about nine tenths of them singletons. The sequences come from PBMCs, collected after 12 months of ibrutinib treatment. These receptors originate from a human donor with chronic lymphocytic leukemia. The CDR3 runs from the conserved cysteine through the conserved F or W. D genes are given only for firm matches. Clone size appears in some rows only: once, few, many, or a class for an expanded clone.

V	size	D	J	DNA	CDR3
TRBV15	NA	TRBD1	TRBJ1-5	TGTGCCACCAGCCGCTGGACAGGGGGCGAAGATGGCAATCAGCCCCAGCATTTT	CATSRWTGGEDGNQPQHF
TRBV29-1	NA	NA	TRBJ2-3	TGCAGCGTAACGGCTTCGAATACGCAGTATTTT	CSVTASNTQYF
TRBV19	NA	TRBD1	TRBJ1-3	TGTGCCAGTCAGGACAGGCGGTCTGGAAACACCATATATTTT	CASQDRRSGNTIYF
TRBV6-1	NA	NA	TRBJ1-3	TGTGCCAGCAGTGAAGGCCCGACAACTGGAAACACCATATATTTT	CASSEGPTTGNTIYF
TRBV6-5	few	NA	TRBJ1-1	TGTGCCAGCAGTGGACCCATGGGGCTGATCTTT	CASSGPMGLIF
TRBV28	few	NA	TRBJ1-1	TGTGCCAGCAGTTCCGGGGGCCGCATGGCTTTCTTT	CASSSGGRMAFF
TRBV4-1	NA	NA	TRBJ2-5	TGCGCCAGCAGCCAAGTAGCACAGACCCAAGAGACCCAGTACTTC	CASSQVAQTQETQYF
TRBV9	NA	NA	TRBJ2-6	TGTGCCAGCAGCGTGCTTTATGGCAGGTACTACTCTGGGGCCAACGTCCTGACTTTC	CASSVLYGRYYSGANVLTF
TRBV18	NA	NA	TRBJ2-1	TGTGCCAGCTCACCGCGTGTTGGTTCAAATGAGCAGTTCTTC	CASSPRVGSNEQFF
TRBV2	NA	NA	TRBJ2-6	TGTGCCAGCAGCGGCGCAGCAGGCTTCTCTGGGGCCAACGTCCTGACTTTC	CASSGAAGFSGANVLTF
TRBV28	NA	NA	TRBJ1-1	TGTGCCAGCTCCCTTCCCGGAAACACTGAAGCTTTCTTT	CASSLPGNTEAFF
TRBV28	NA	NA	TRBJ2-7	TGTGCCAGCAGTTCTGGCCCTCCCAGGGCCGAGCAGTACTTC	CASSSGPPRAEQYF
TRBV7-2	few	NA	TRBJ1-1	TGTGCCAGCAGCTTAGCGGTAACGCGGGAGGAAGCTTTCTTT	CASSLAVTREEAFF
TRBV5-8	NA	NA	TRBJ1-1	TGTGCCAGCAGCTTAAACGAATTCGGGGTGAACACTGAAGCTTTCTTT	CASSLNEFGVNTEAFF
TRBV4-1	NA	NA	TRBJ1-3	TGCGCCAGCAGCCAAGAGGAGGGCAGAGCGTTCTCTGGAAACACCATATATTTT	CASSQEEGRAFSGNTIYF
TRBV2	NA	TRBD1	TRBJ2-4	TGTGCCAGCACAGTAGGGGGCATGGACAAAAACATTCAGTACTTC	CASTVGGMDKNIQYF
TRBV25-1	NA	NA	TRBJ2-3	TGTGCCAGCAGTGGTATAGGTGGACGGCGGGGAGTAGATACGCAGTATTTT	CASSGIGGRRGVDTQYF
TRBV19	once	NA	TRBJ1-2	TGTGCCAGTGAGAAGGCGCAGGGGAGGTATGGCTACACCTTC	CASEKAQGRYGYTF
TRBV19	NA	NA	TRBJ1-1	TGTGCCAGTAGGGGCGATCCGAACACTGAAGCTTTCTTT	CASRGDPNTEAFF
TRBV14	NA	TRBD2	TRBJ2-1	TGTGCCAGCAGCCAAGGGACTAGCGCGTCCTACAATGAGCAGTTCTTC	CASSQGTSASYNEQFF
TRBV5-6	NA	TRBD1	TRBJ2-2	TGTGCCAGCAGCCCGCAGACAGGGGGGGCCGGGGAGCTGTTTTTT	CASSPQTGGAGELFF
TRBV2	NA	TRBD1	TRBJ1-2	TGTGCCAGCAGTGATGCGGCAGGGGGCCGATATGGCTACACCTTC	CASSDAAGGRYGYTF
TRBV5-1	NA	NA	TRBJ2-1	TGCGCCAGCAGCTTGTTACAGAACAATGAGCAGTTCTTC	CASSLLQNNEQFF
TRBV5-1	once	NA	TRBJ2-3	TGCGCCAGCAGCTTGGACGGTCTAGCCTACAGCACAGATACGCAGTATTTT	CASSLDGLAYSTDTQYF
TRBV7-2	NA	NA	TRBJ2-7	TGTGCCAGCAGCTCCAAAGTGGGCTCGGGGGAGCAGTACTTC	CASSSKVGSGEQYF
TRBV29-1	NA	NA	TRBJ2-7	TGCAGCGTGGGATACTCCTACGAGCAGTACTTC	CSVGYSYEQYF
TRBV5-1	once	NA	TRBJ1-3	TGCGCCAGCAGCTTGGGGACGGCTCGTTCTGGAAACACCATATATTTT	CASSLGTARSGNTIYF
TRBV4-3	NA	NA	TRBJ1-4	TGCGCCAGCAGCCAAGATAGTACCGGAGAAAAACTGTTTTTT	CASSQDSTGEKLFF
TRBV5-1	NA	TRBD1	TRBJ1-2	TGCGCCAGCAGCTTACAGGGGATGGCAAACTATGGCTACACCTTC	CASSLQGMANYGYTF
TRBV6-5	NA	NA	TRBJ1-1	TGTGCCACTACGGACGGTAACACTGAAGCTTTCTTT	CATTDGNTEAFF
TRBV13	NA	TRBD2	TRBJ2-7	TGTGCCAGCAGCCCCGGGACTAGCGGGACCTACGAGCAGTACTTC	CASSPGTSGTYEQYF
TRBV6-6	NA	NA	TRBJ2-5	TGTGCCAGCAGTTACCCGGACAGACAAGAGACCCAGTACTTC	CASSYPDRQETQYF
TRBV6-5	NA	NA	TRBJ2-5	TGTGCCAGCAGTTCGTTGACAGCTAACCAAGAGACCCAGTACTTC	CASSSLTANQETQYF
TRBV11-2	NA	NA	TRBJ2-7	TGTGCCAGCAGCTTAAACCGGGGGGAGCAGTACTTC	CASSLNRGEQYF
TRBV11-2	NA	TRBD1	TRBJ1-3	TGTGCCAGCAGCTTAGGGACAGGGGCGGCTGGAAACACCATATATTTT	CASSLGTGAAGNTIYF
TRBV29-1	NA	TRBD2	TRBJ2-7	TGCAGCCCGCTTCGGGAAGCCGGGACTAGCGGGATATACGAGCAGTACTTC	CSPLREAGTSGIYEQYF
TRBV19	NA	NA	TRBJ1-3	TGTGCCAGTAGTATAACGCCAGGCTCTGGAAACACCATATATTTT	CASSITPGSGNTIYF